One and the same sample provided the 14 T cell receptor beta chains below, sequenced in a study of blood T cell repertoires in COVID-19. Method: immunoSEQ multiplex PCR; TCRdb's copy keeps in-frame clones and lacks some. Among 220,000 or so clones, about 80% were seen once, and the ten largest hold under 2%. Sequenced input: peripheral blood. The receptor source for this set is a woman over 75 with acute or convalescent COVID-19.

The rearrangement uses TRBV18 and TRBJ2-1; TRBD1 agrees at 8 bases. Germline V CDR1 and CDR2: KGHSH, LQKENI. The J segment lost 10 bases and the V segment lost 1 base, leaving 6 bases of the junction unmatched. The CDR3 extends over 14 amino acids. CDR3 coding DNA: TGTGCCAGCTCACCACGGGACAGGCCGAAAGAGCAGTTCTTC. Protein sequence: CASSPRDRPKEQFF.

The CDR3, as DNA: TGTGCCAGCAGTTTTCGGGATAGCACTGAAGCTTTCTTT. Protein: CASSFRDSTEAFF. The rearrangement uses TRBV12-3 or TRBV12-4 and TRBJ1-1, with D uncertain. This CDR3 region has 13 residues. V lost 3 bases and J lost 4, with 9 bases in between.

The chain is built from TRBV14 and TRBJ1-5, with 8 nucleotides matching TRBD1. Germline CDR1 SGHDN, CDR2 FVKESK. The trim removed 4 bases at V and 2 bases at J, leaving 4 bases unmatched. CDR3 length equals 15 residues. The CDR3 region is CASSLGQGRNQPQHF. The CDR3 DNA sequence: TGTGCCAGCAGCCTCGGACAGGGCCGCAATCAGCCCCAGCATTTT.

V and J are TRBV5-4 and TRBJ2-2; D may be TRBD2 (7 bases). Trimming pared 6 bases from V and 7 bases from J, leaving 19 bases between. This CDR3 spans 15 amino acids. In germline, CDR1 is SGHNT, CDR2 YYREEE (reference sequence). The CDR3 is CASTLWGGVVGELFF. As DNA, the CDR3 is TGTGCCAGCACCTTATGGGGGGGCGTGGTCGGGGAGCTGTTTTTT. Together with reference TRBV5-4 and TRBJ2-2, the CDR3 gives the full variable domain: ETGVTQSPTHLIKTRGQQVTLRCSSQSGHNTVSWYQQALGQGPQFIFQYYREEENGRGNFPPRFSGLQFPNYSSELNVNALELDDSALYLCASTLWGGVVGELFFGEGSRLTVL.

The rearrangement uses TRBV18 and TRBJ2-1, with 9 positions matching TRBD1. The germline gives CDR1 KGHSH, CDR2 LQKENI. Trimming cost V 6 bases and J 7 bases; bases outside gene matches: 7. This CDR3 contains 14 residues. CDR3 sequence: CASSQDGQGNEQFF. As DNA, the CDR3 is TGTGCCAGCTCCCAAGACGGACAGGGGAATGAGCAGTTCTTC.

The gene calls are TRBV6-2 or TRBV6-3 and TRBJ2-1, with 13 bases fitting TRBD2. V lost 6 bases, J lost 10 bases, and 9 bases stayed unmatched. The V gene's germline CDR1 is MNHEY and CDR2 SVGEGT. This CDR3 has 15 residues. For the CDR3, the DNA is TGTGCCAGCAGCCCCCGGACTAGCGGGAGTAGCGAGCAGTTCTTC. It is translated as CASSPRTSGSSEQFF.

The CDR3 loop is CASSTRPGAGVTYGYTF. The CDR3 coding sequence is TGTGCCAGTAGTACCCGGCCGGGTGCAGGGGTTACCTATGGCTACACCTTC. The V call is TRBV19, the J call TRBJ1-2, with D perhaps TRBD1 (6 bases). Deletions cut 4 bases from V and 4 bases from J, with 22 bases between. CDR3 length: 17 residues. Germline V gene data show CDR1 as LNHDA and CDR2 as SQIVND (reference sequence).

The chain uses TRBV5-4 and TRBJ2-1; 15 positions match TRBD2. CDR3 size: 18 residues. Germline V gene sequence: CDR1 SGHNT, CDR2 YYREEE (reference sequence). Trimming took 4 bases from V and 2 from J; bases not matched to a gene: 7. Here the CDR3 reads CASSAYRTSGGAYNEQFF. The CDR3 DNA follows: TGTGCCAGCAGCGCCTACCGGACTAGCGGGGGGGCCTACAATGAGCAGTTCTTC.

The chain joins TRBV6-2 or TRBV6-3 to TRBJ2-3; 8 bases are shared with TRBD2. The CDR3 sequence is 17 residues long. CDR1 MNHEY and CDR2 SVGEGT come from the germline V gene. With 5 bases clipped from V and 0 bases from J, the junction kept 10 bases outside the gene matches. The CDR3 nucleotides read TGTGCCAGCAGTCCCTGGGTAGCGGGGACTAGCACAGATACGCAGTATTTT. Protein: CASSPWVAGTSTDTQYF.

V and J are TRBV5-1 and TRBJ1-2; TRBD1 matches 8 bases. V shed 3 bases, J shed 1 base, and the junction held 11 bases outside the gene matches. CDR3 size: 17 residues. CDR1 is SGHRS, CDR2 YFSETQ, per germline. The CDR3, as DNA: TGCGCCAGCAGCTCGTCGACAGGGGTCGCGATTAACTATGGCTACACCTTC. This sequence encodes CASSSSTGVAINYGYTF.

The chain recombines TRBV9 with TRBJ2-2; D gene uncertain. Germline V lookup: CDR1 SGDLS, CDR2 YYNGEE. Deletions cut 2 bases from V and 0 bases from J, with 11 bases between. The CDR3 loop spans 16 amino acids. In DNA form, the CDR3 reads TGTGCCAGCAGCGTCGCTGAGAGTCCGAACACCGGGGAGCTGTTTTTT. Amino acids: CASSVAESPNTGELFF. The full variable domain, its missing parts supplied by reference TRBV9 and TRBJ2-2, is DSGVTQTPKHLITATGQRVTLRCSPRSGDLSVYWYQQSLDQGLQFLIQYYNGEERAKGNILERFSAQQFPDLHSELNLSSLELGDSALYFCASSVAESPNTGELFFGEGSRLTVL.

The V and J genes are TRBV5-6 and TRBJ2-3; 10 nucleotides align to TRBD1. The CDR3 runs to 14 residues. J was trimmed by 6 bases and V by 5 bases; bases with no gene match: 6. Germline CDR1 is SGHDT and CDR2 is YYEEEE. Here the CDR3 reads CASRDRGPSDTQYF. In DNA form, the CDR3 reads TGTGCCAGCAGAGACAGGGGGCCTTCGGATACGCAGTATTTT.

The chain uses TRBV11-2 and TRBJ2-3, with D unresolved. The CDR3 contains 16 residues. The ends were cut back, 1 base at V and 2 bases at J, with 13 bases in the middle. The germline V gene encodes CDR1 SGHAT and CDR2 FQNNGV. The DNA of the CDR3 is TGTGCCAGCAGCTTAGGTATTAGCCAATACACAGATACGCAGTATTTT. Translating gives CASSLGISQYTDTQYF.

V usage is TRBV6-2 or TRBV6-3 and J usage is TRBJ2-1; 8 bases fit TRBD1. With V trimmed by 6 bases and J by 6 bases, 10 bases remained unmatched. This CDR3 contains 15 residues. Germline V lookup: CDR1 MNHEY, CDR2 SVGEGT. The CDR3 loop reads CASSAGGTGINEQFF. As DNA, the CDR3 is TGTGCCAGCAGCGCTGGAGGGACAGGCATCAATGAGCAGTTCTTC.